Listed below are T cell receptor beta chains from one sample, sequenced in a study of CD8+CD57+ T cells in acquired aplastic anemia. TCRdb independently ran MiXCR on the reads; one entry per CDR3 protein. The sample shows about 110,000 distinct CDR3 sequences, less than 65% of them seen only once. Sequenced input: sorted CD4+, CD8+, or CD8+CD57+ T cells (not recorded which) from PBMCs. These TCRs come from a human donor in good health, serving as a control. Each CDR3 is given without its conserved first and last residue. A D gene is named only where the DNA matches it firmly.

v_gene: TRBV6-2/TRBV6-3; d_gene: TRBD2; j_gene: TRBJ2-1; CDR3aa: ASSYWRRSSGDYNEQF
v_gene: TRBV12-5; d_gene: TRBD1; j_gene: TRBJ1-2; CDR3aa: ASGLGDRGRGVSYGYT
v_gene: TRBV27; d_gene: NA; j_gene: TRBJ1-6; CDR3aa: ASRTGEYNSPLH
v_gene: TRBV25-1; d_gene: NA; j_gene: TRBJ2-5; CDR3aa: ASSGGGRGRQETQY
v_gene: TRBV12-3/TRBV12-4; d_gene: NA; j_gene: TRBJ2-5; CDR3aa: AGSLGRVETQY
v_gene: TRBV20-1; d_gene: TRBD2; j_gene: TRBJ2-1; CDR3aa: SARLVAGGPYNEQF
v_gene: TRBV29-1; d_gene: TRBD2; j_gene: TRBJ2-1; CDR3aa: SVVSSGRNWEQF
v_gene: TRBV19; d_gene: NA; j_gene: TRBJ2-1; CDR3aa: ASSIAWDEQF
v_gene: TRBV20-1; d_gene: NA; j_gene: TRBJ1-6; CDR3aa: SAPAANPSRNSPLH
v_gene: TRBV11-1; d_gene: TRBD2; j_gene: TRBJ2-7; CDR3aa: ASSDPWTSGSYEQY
v_gene: TRBV4-1; d_gene: NA; j_gene: TRBJ1-1; CDR3aa: ASSQEGVGATEAF
v_gene: TRBV27; d_gene: NA; j_gene: TRBJ1-1; CDR3aa: ASSGAATEAF
v_gene: TRBV12-3/TRBV12-4; d_gene: NA; j_gene: TRBJ2-2; CDR3aa: ASSLPSLLTFTGELF
v_gene: TRBV7-9; d_gene: NA; j_gene: TRBJ1-6; CDR3aa: ASSLVGLSPLH
v_gene: TRBV7-3; d_gene: NA; j_gene: TRBJ1-1; CDR3aa: ASSVRRGTEAF
v_gene: TRBV2; d_gene: NA; j_gene: TRBJ2-7; CDR3aa: ASSAQVAYEQY
v_gene: TRBV27; d_gene: NA; j_gene: TRBJ2-7; CDR3aa: ASSLSAGAYEQY
v_gene: TRBV25-1; d_gene: TRBD2; j_gene: TRBJ2-3; CDR3aa: ASSEPAGGPDTQY
v_gene: TRBV19; d_gene: NA; j_gene: TRBJ1-2; CDR3aa: ASSIDPSWGASGGYT
v_gene: TRBV7-3; d_gene: TRBD1; j_gene: TRBJ2-7; CDR3aa: ASSLTGGDYEQY
v_gene: TRBV6-1; d_gene: NA; j_gene: TRBJ1-1; CDR3aa: ASSQDTEAF
v_gene: TRBV4-2; d_gene: NA; j_gene: TRBJ1-2; CDR3aa: ASSPRGADEGGYT
v_gene: TRBV11-2; d_gene: TRBD2; j_gene: TRBJ2-3; CDR3aa: ASSSLAGERSGTDTQY
v_gene: TRBV3-1; d_gene: TRBD1; j_gene: TRBJ1-2; CDR3aa: ASSQGQGFDGYT
v_gene: TRBV29-1; d_gene: NA; j_gene: TRBJ1-2; CDR3aa: SVPQGGDGYT
v_gene: TRBV20-1; d_gene: TRBD1; j_gene: TRBJ1-1; CDR3aa: SAGQGF
v_gene: TRBV2; d_gene: TRBD1; j_gene: TRBJ2-5; CDR3aa: ASSPGQGAQY
v_gene: TRBV25-1; d_gene: NA; j_gene: TRBJ2-7; CDR3aa: ANSGGGRGEQY
v_gene: TRBV10-3; d_gene: TRBD1; j_gene: TRBJ2-2; CDR3aa: AATGVNTGELF
v_gene: TRBV10-3; d_gene: TRBD2; j_gene: TRBJ2-7; CDR3aa: AISGLAYEQY
v_gene: TRBV20-1; d_gene: TRBD2; j_gene: TRBJ2-1; CDR3aa: SARPSGGYNEQF
v_gene: TRBV19; d_gene: NA; j_gene: TRBJ2-7; CDR3aa: ASSIATDGYEQY
v_gene: TRBV4-1; d_gene: TRBD2; j_gene: TRBJ2-3; CDR3aa: ASSQDFPGLAGGTDTQY
v_gene: TRBV4-2; d_gene: NA; j_gene: TRBJ1-4; CDR3aa: ASSQEDPGVGEKLF
v_gene: TRBV19; d_gene: NA; j_gene: TRBJ1-6; CDR3aa: ASSSRFSPLH
v_gene: TRBV20-1; d_gene: NA; j_gene: TRBJ1-1; CDR3aa: SAGGGMNTEAF
v_gene: TRBV20-1; d_gene: TRBD2; j_gene: TRBJ2-7; CDR3aa: SAWTSLSEQY
v_gene: TRBV7-9; d_gene: NA; j_gene: TRBJ1-6; CDR3aa: ASSRDESPLH
v_gene: TRBV19; d_gene: TRBD2; j_gene: TRBJ2-7; CDR3aa: ASSTRTSGGLKYEQY
v_gene: TRBV5-5; d_gene: TRBD1; j_gene: TRBJ2-1; CDR3aa: ASSQGASYNEQF
v_gene: TRBV29-1; d_gene: NA; j_gene: TRBJ2-7; CDR3aa: SVAADSSYEQY
v_gene: TRBV7-7; d_gene: NA; j_gene: TRBJ2-2; CDR3aa: ASRERETAGELF
v_gene: TRBV20-1; d_gene: TRBD2; j_gene: TRBJ2-4; CDR3aa: SARDLPTGGSIQY
v_gene: TRBV25-1; d_gene: TRBD2; j_gene: TRBJ2-5; CDR3aa: ASSESSTLAGQETQY
v_gene: TRBV20-1; d_gene: NA; j_gene: TRBJ2-1; CDR3aa: SARRTEYNEQF
v_gene: TRBV29-1; d_gene: TRBD1; j_gene: TRBJ2-1; CDR3aa: SGAGTDYNEQF
v_gene: TRBV11-2; d_gene: NA; j_gene: TRBJ2-1; CDR3aa: ASSSPWLWNRNNEQF
v_gene: TRBV6-2/TRBV6-3; d_gene: NA; j_gene: TRBJ2-2; CDR3aa: ASSYRDTGELF
v_gene: TRBV12-3/TRBV12-4; d_gene: TRBD1; j_gene: TRBJ2-2; CDR3aa: ASSPGQGFTGELF
v_gene: TRBV5-6; d_gene: NA; j_gene: TRBJ2-5; CDR3aa: ASSSLGPAEETQY
v_gene: TRBV25-1; d_gene: TRBD1; j_gene: TRBJ2-7; CDR3aa: ASSARSGTGNFYEQY
v_gene: TRBV12-5; d_gene: NA; j_gene: TRBJ1-1; CDR3aa: ASGEDTEAF
v_gene: TRBV27; d_gene: TRBD1; j_gene: TRBJ1-1; CDR3aa: ASSWVGQGKTEAF
v_gene: TRBV19; d_gene: NA; j_gene: TRBJ1-2; CDR3aa: ASSIDYRTTQGYT
v_gene: TRBV25-1; d_gene: NA; j_gene: TRBJ1-5; CDR3aa: ASSGGANQPQH
v_gene: TRBV2; d_gene: NA; j_gene: TRBJ2-7; CDR3aa: ASSIPLTRGEQY
v_gene: TRBV20-1; d_gene: TRBD1; j_gene: TRBJ1-2; CDR3aa: SAREEDRGFSGYT
v_gene: TRBV20-1; d_gene: TRBD2; j_gene: TRBJ2-1; CDR3aa: SAGHPGLAGHEQF
v_gene: TRBV12-3/TRBV12-4; d_gene: NA; j_gene: TRBJ1-1; CDR3aa: ASSLGTVDEAF